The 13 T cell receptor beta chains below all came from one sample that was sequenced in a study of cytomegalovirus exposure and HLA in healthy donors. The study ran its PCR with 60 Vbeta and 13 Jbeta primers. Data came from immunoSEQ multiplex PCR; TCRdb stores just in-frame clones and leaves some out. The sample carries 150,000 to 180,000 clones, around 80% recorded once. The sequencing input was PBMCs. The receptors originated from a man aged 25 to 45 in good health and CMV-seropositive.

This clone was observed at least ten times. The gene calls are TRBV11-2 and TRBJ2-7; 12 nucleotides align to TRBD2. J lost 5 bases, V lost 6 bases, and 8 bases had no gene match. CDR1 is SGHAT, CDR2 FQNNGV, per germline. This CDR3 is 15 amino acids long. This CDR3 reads CASRGGTSGWNEQYF. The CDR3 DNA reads TGTGCCAGCAGGGGCGGGACTAGCGGGTGGAACGAGCAGTACTTC.

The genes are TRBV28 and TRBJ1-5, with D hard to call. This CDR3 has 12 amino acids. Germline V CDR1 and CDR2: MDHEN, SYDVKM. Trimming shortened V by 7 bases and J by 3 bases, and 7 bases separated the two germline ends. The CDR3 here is CASMGTNQPQHF. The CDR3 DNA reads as TGTGCCAGCATGGGCACCAATCAGCCCCAGCATTTT.

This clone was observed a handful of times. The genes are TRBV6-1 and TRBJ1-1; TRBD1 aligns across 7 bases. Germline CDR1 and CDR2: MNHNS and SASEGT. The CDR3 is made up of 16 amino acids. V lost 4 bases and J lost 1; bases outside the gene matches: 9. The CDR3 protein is CASSAKQGSENTEAFF. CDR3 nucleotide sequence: TGTGCCAGCAGTGCGAAACAGGGGTCGGAGAACACTGAAGCTTTCTTT.

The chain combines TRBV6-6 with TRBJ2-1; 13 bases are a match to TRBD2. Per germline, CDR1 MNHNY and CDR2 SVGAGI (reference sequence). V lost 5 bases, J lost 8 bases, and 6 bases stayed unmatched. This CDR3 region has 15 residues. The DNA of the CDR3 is TGTGCCAGCAGTGGAGGGACTAGCGGGACTCATGAGCAGTTCTTC. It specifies CASSGGTSGTHEQFF.

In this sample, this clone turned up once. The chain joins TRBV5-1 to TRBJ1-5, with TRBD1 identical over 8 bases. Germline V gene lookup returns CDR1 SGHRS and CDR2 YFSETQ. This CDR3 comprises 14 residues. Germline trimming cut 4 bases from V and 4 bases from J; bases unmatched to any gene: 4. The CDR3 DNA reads TGCGCCAGCAGCCAACAGGGGGGTAATCAGCCCCAGCATTTT. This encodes CASSQQGGNQPQHF.

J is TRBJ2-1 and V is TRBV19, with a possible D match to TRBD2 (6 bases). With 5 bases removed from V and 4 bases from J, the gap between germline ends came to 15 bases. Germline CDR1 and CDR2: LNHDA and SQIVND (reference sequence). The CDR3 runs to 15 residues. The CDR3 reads CASSPPRDSYNEQFF. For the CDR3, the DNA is TGTGCCAGTAGTCCTCCAAGGGACTCGTACAATGAGCAGTTCTTC.

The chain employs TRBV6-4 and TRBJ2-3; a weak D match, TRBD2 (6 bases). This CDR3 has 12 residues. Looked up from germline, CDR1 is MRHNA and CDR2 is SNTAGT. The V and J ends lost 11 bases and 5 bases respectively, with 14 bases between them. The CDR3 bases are TGTGCCGGCATAGCGGCGGGAGATACGCAGTATTTT. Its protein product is CAGIAAGDTQYF.

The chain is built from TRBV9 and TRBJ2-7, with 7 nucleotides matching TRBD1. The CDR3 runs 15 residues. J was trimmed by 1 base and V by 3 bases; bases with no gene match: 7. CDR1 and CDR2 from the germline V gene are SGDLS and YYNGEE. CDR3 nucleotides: TGTGCCAGCAGCGAAGGGGACAGACCTTCCTACGAGCAGTACTTC. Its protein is CASSEGDRPSYEQYF.

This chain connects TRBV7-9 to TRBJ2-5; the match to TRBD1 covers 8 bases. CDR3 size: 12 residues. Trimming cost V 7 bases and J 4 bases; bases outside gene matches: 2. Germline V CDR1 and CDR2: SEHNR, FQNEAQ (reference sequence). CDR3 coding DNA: TGTGCCAGCATAGGACAGGGAGAGACCCAGTACTTC. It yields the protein CASIGQGETQYF.

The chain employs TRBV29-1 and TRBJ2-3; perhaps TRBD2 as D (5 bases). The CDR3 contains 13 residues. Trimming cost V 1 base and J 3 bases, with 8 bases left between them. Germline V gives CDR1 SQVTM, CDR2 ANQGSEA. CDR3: CSVEGGRTDTQYF. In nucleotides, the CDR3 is TGCAGCGTTGAAGGTGGGAGAACAGATACGCAGTATTTT.

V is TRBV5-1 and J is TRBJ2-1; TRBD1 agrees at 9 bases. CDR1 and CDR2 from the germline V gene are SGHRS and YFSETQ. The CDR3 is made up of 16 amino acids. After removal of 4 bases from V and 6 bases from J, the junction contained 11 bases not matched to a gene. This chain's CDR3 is CASSKGPGQGLNEQFF. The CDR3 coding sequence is TGCGCCAGCAGCAAGGGTCCGGGACAGGGACTCAATGAGCAGTTCTTC.

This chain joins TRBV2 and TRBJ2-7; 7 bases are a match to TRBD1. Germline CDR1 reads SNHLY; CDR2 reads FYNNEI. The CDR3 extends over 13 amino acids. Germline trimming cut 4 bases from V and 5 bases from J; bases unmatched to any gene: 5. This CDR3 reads CASSADRVNEQYF. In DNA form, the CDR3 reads TGTGCCAGCAGTGCCGACAGGGTAAACGAGCAGTACTTC.

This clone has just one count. DNA of the CDR3: TGTGCCAGCAGGTTCGGGGGAGCATCCACAGATACGCAGTATTTT. It encodes CASRFGGASTDTQYF. J is TRBJ2-3 and V is TRBV5-4; possible D gene TRBD2, 6 bases. Germline lookup yields CDR1 SGHNT and CDR2 YYREEE (reference sequence). The CDR3 consists of 15 residues. The V gene lost 5 bases and the J gene lost 2 bases, with 15 bases spanning the gap.